Below are 18 T cell receptor beta chains sequenced from a single sample in a study of CD8+CD57+ T cells in acquired aplastic anemia. Genomic DNA templated the TCR beta VDJ and CDR3 profiling. MiXCR, applied by TCRdb to the reads, yields one record per CDR3 protein. The sample has 260,000 or so distinct CDR3 sequences, about 44% seen once. In patients chosen for sequencing, flow cytometry had shown CD8+CD57+ cell expansion. What was sequenced was sorted CD4+, CD8+, or CD8+CD57+ T cells (not recorded which) from PBMCs. These receptors all stem from a human donor with aplastic anemia.

The gene calls are TRBV7-9 and TRBJ1-6; D unclear. CDR1 SEHNR and CDR2 FQNEAQ come from the germline V gene (reference sequence). Between the trimmed V and J ends, which lost 4 bases and 9 bases, there was a span of 10 bases. CDR3 length: 13 residues. CDR3 sequence: CASSSSEGSPLHF. The CDR3 DNA reads as TGTGCCAGCAGCTCGTCGGAGGGTTCACCCCTCCACTTT.

To note about this clonotype: Lacking the conserved final phenylalanine or tryptophan, this CDR3 likely reflects a read error. The DNA is left out, because the CDR3 cannot be placed on it with certainty; the CDR3 is given as TCRdb lists it. V is TRBV6-4 and J is TRBJ1-6. CDR1 MRHNA and CDR2 SNTAGT come from the germline V gene. A total of 8 residues make up the CDR3, ends included. The CDR3 sequence is CASSDGEA.

V is TRBV19 and J is TRBJ1-2; the match to TRBD1 covers 8 bases. This CDR3 contains 15 residues. The germline V gene encodes CDR1 LNHDA and CDR2 SQIVND (reference sequence). J was trimmed by 6 bases and V by 6 bases; bases with no gene match: 12. In DNA form, the CDR3 reads TGTGCCAGTAGCGGACAGGGACGTCAGTGGGATGGCTACACCTTC. This encodes CASSGQGRQWDGYTF.

Only one count was recorded for this clonotype. A much larger clone differs from this one at a single base, so this may be a read error. The chain carries TRBV11-2 and TRBJ2-7; TRBD1 or TRBD2 may be the D gene (5 bases each). Trimming left V 4 bases short and J 4 bases short, with 17 bases between. Germline values: CDR1 SGHAT, CDR2 FQNNGV. CDR3 length equals 15 residues. In DNA, the CDR3 is TGTGCCAGCAGCTCCGCAGCGGAAGGGGTGTACGAGCAGTACTTC. It codes for CASSSAAEGVYEQYF.

This clonotype was seen repeatedly, ten times or more. The chain combines TRBV7-6 with TRBJ2-2, with D hard to call. With 0 bases removed from V and 5 bases from J, the gap between germline ends came to 10 bases. The CDR3 is 15 residues long. CDR1 SGHVS and CDR2 FNYEAQ come from the germline V gene. CDR3 sequence: CASSLARSFTGELFF. CDR3 nucleotides: TGTGCCAGCAGCTTAGCGCGTTCGTTTACCGGGGAGCTGTTTTTT.

The chain uses TRBV6-2 or TRBV6-3 and TRBJ2-5; D is perhaps TRBD1 (6 bases). Germline V gives CDR1 MNHEY, CDR2 SVGEGT. Trimming shortened V by 5 bases and J by 3 bases, and 16 bases separated the two germline ends. The CDR3 spans 15 residues. The CDR3 sequence is CASSPIRTAEETQYF. The CDR3 DNA sequence: TGTGCCAGCAGTCCGATAAGGACAGCTGAAGAGACCCAGTACTTC.

V gene TRBV7-8 combines with J gene TRBJ2-7, with 16 bases that match TRBD2. Per germline, CDR1 SGHVS and CDR2 FQNEAQ. J lost 9 bases, V lost 5 bases, and 7 bases had no gene match. The CDR3 has 15 residues. The CDR3 reads CASSGTSGGADTQYF. The CDR3 DNA sequence: TGTGCCAGCAGCGGGACTAGCGGGGGGGCAGATACGCAGTACTTC.

The rearrangement joins TRBV25-1 to TRBJ2-2; D gene ambiguous. Germline V CDR1 and CDR2: MGHDK, SYGVNS. CDR3 length: 16 amino acids. V lost 5 bases and J 2 bases, leaving 15 bases between the germline ends. Written as DNA, the CDR3 is TGTGCCAGCAGTTTAAGGGCACCACTCAACACCGGGGAGCTGTTTTTT. This sequence encodes CASSLRAPLNTGELFF. The complete variable domain, with remaining parts taken from reference TRBV25-1 and TRBJ2-2, reads EADIYQTPRYLVIGTGKKITLECSQTMGHDKMYWYQQDPGMELHLIHYSYGVNSTEKGDLSSESTVSRIRTEHFPLTLESARPSHTSQYLCASSLRAPLNTGELFFGEGSRLTVL.

The chain links TRBV10-3 to TRBJ1-4; possible D gene TRBD1, 6 bases. Looked up from germline, CDR1 is ENHRY and CDR2 is SYGVKD. The CDR3 consists of 15 residues. The germline V and J ends were trimmed by 5 bases and 8 bases, with 18 bases remaining between them. In nucleotides, the CDR3 is TGTGCCATCAGTAATACAGGGAGTGTGAGGGAAAAACTGTTTTTT. Its translation: CAISNTGSVREKLFF.

The chain employs TRBV2 and TRBJ2-1, with a weak D call TRBD1 (8 bases). Trimming removed 6 bases from V and 8 bases from J, with 17 bases in between. The CDR3 is 14 residues long. In germline, CDR1 is SNHLY, CDR2 FYNNEI. For the CDR3, the DNA is TGTGCCAGCAGGGGGGGGACAGGTATGGATGAGCAGTTCTTC. As protein: CASRGGTGMDEQFF.

With respect to this clonotype: The conserved phenylalanine or tryptophan normally closing the CDR3 is absent here, so this likely arose from a read error. The V gene is TRBV3-1, the J gene TRBJ2-1; possibly TRBD2 for D (5 bases). Germline CDR1 LGHDT, CDR2 YNNKEL (reference sequence). V dropped 4 bases and J dropped 8 bases, with 12 bases sitting between them. The CDR3 covers 13 residues. CDR3 sequence: CASSPPGLDEQFC. The CDR3 coding sequence is TGTGCCAGCAGCCCCCCCGGACTCGATGAGCAGTTCTGC.

Regarding this clonotype: A much larger clone sits a single nucleotide away, making a read error possible. The conserved final phenylalanine or tryptophan is absent from the CDR3, which likely points to a read error. The chain has TRBV9 and TRBJ2-7, with 8 bases lining up with TRBD1. With 5 bases clipped from V and 1 base from J, the junction kept 11 bases outside the gene matches. This CDR3 contains 16 residues. CDR1 SGDLS and CDR2 YYNGEE come from the germline V gene. The CDR3 nucleotides read TGTGCCAGCAGTCCGACTAGGGACAGGCGTTCCTACGAGCAGTACCTC. This translates into CASSPTRDRRSYEQYL.

This chain links TRBV15 with TRBJ2-5, with D hard to call. The CDR3 extends over 15 amino acids. V lost 0 bases and J 6 bases, leaving 14 bases between the germline ends. Germline V lookup: CDR1 LNHNV, CDR2 YYDKDF (reference sequence). CDR3 sequence reads: CATSRDWRLVQTQYF. CDR3 sequence (DNA): TGTGCCACCAGCAGAGATTGGCGGCTAGTACAGACCCAGTACTTC.

J is TRBJ2-1 and V is TRBV5-1; 10 bases map to TRBD2. The germline V gene has CDR1 SGHRS and CDR2 YFSETQ. This CDR3 has 13 residues. The trim removed 8 bases at V and 4 bases at J, leaving 3 bases unmatched. The CDR3 spells CASSGRTYNEQFF. The DNA of the CDR3 is TGCGCCAGTAGCGGGAGGACGTACAATGAGCAGTTCTTC.

This clonotype was observed many times. The chain carries TRBV9 and TRBJ2-3; 10 positions agree with TRBD1. V was pared by 2 bases and J by 6 bases, with 9 bases of the junction left unmatched. The CDR3 covers 16 residues. Looked up from germline, CDR1 is SGDLS and CDR2 is YYNGEE. The CDR3 DNA reads TGTGCCAGCAGCGTGGACAGGGGGTTAATAGGGGATACGCAGTATTTT. This gives the protein CASSVDRGLIGDTQYF.

The rearrangement links TRBV19 to TRBJ2-3; D is possibly TRBD2 (6 bases). V was pared by 6 bases and J by 2 bases, with 15 bases between. The CDR3 sequence is 15 residues long. Germline V CDR1 and CDR2: LNHDA, SQIVND (reference sequence). This CDR3 reads CASSPVGLLTDTQYF. The DNA of the CDR3 is TGTGCCAGTAGCCCGGTGGGACTCCTCACAGATACGCAGTATTTT. Based on the CDR3 plus reference TRBV19 and TRBJ2-3, the full variable domain is DGGITQSPKYLFRKEGQNVTLSCEQNLNHDAMYWYRQDPGQGLRLIYYSQIVNDFQKGDIAEGYSVSREKKESFPLTVTSAQKNPTAFYLCASSPVGLLTDTQYFGPGTRLTVL.

In regard to this clonotype: One base away lies a much larger clone, so this may be a sequencing read error. The chain has TRBV6-1 and TRBJ1-1; D unclear. The germline CDR1 and CDR2 sequences are MNHNS and SASEGT. This CDR3 is 13 amino acids long. Trimming shortened V by 3 bases and J by 11 bases, and 16 bases separated the two germline ends. The DNA of the CDR3 is TGTGCCAGCAGTGATGAAAACGGGGTGGGTGCTTTCTTT. This translates into CASSDENGVGAFF.

The rearrangement links TRBV5-8 to TRBJ2-2; TRBD1 agrees at 10 bases. CDR1 is SGHTS and CDR2 is YDEGEE in the germline V gene. Germline trimming cut 4 bases from V and 7 bases from J; bases unmatched to any gene: 10. The CDR3 length is 16 residues. The CDR3 DNA follows: TGTGCCAGCAGCACGAGTGGGACAGGGGTTAACGGGGAGCTGTTTTTT. It is translated as CASSTSGTGVNGELFF.